This entry is about one TCR beta chain. Antigen: not known. Clones were read by immunoSEQ multiplex PCR, and TCRdb kept only the in-frame ones, dropping some. The sample records 150,000 or so clones, 90% being singletons. These data belong to a study of T cell responses to AZD1222 COVID-19 vaccine. The study's findings and limits: Seropositive at baseline were only a handful of AZD1222 recipients. There were mostly white British donors and more females than males, and clonal diversity was possibly underestimated.

Per germline, CDR1 KGHDR and CDR2 SFDVKD. This CDR3 comprises 12 residues. The V gene lost 4 bases and the J gene lost 9 bases, with 9 bases spanning the gap. This rearrangement joins TRBV24-1 to TRBJ2-1, with D perhaps matching TRBD2 (6 bases). This specimen consisted of peripheral blood, obtained on day 0 of AZD1222 vaccination. This clonotype was obtained from an adult in good health. The CDR3 nucleotides read TGTGCCACCAGTGACGGGAGCGGTGAGCAGTTCTTC. Translation gives CATSDGSGEQFF.